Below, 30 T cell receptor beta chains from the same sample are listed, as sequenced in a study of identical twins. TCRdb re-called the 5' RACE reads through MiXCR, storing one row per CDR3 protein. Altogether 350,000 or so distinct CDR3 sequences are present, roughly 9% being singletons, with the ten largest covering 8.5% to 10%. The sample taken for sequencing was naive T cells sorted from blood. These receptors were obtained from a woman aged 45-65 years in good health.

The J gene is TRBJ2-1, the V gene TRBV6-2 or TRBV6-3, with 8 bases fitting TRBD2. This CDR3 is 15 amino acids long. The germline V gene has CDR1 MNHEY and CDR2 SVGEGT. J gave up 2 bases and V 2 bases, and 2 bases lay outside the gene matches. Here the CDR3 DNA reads TGTGCCAGCAGTTACCCGGGACTAGCCTACAATGAGCAGTTCTTC. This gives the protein CASSYPGLAYNEQFF.

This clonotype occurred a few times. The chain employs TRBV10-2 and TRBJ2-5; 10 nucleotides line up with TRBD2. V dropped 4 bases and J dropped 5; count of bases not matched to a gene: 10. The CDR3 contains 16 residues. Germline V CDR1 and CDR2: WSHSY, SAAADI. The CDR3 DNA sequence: TGCGCCAGCAGTGGGGGGAGCGGGAGGGCCGTGGAGACCCAGTACTTC. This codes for CASSGGSGRAVETQYF.

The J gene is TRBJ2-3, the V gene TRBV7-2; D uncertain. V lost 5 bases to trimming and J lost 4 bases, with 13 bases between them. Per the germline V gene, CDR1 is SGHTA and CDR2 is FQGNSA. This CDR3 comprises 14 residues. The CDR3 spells CASSPSWEADTQYF. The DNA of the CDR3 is TGTGCCAGCAGCCCGAGCTGGGAAGCAGATACGCAGTATTTT.

The CDR3 loop reads CASSLRGVGRARNTIYF. Written as DNA, the CDR3 is TGTGCCAGCAGTTTACGAGGGGTAGGCCGGGCTAGAAACACCATATATTTT. The V gene is TRBV12-3 or TRBV12-4, the J gene TRBJ1-3, with a possible D match to TRBD1 (5 bases). The CDR3 has 17 amino acids. Trimming left V 2 bases short and J 5 bases short, with 19 bases between.

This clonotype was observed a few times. Written as DNA, the CDR3 is TGCAGTGCCTCGCTAGCGGGCACAGATACGCAGTATTTT. Translation: CSASLAGTDTQYF. This chain connects TRBV20-1 to TRBJ2-3; TRBD2 agrees at 7 bases. V was pared by 6 bases and J by 1 base, with 4 bases of the junction left unmatched. This CDR3 comprises 13 residues. CDR1 is DFQATT and CDR2 is SNEGSKA in the germline V gene (reference sequence).

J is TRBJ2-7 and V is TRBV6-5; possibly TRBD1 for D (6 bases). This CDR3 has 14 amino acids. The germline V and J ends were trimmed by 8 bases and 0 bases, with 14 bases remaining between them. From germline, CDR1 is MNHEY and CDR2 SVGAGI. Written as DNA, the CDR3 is TGTGCCAGCGAGGACAGAGAATACTCCTACGAGCAGTACTTC. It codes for CASEDREYSYEQYF.

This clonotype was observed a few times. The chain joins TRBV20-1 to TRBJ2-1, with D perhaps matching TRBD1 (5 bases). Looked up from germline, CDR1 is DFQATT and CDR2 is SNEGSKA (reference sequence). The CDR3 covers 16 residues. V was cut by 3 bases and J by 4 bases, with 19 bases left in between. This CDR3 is CSASWPRAFSYNEQFF. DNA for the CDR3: TGCAGTGCTAGTTGGCCCAGGGCCTTCTCATACAATGAGCAGTTCTTC.

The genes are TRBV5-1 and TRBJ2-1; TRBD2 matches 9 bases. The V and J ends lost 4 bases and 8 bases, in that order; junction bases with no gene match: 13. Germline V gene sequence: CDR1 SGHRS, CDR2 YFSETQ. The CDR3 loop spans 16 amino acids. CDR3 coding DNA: TGCGCCAGCAGCGAACCGGGACTAGCTGTTCTGGATGAGCAGTTCTTC. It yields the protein CASSEPGLAVLDEQFF.

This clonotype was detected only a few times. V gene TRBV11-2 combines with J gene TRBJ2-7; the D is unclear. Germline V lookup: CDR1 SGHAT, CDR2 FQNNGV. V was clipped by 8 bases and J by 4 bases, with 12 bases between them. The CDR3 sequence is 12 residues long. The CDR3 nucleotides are TGTGCCAGCGAGCAAGGTGGATACGAGCAGTACTTC. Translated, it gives CASEQGGYEQYF.

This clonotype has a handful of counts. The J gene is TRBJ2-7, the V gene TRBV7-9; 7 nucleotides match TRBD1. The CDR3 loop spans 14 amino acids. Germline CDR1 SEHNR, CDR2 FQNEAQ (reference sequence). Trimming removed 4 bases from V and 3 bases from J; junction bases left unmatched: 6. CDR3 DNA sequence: TGTGCCAGCAGCTCCGGGACAGAGAGCTACGAGCAGTACTTC. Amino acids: CASSSGTESYEQYF.

CDR3 DNA sequence: TGCAGCGTTGCCGAACAGGCGGTGGTCACCGGGGAGCTGTTTTTT. Its protein is CSVAEQAVVTGELFF. V usage is TRBV29-1 and J usage is TRBJ2-2; tentative D call: TRBD1 (5 bases). Trimming cost V 4 bases and J 4 bases, with 16 bases left between them. Germline V gene sequence: CDR1 SQVTM, CDR2 ANQGSEA. The CDR3 runs to 15 residues.

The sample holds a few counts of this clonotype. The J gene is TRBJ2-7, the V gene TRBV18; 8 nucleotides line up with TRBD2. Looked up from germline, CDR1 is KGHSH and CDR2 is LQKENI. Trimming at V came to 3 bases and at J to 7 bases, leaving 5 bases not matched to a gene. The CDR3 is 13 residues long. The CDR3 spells CASSPAGGSEQYF. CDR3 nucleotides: TGTGCCAGCTCACCTGCGGGAGGTAGTGAGCAGTACTTC.

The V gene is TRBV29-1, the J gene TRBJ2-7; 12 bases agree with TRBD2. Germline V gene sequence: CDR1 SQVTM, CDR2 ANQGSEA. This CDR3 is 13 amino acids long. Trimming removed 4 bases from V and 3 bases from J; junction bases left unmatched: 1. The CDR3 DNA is TGCAGCGTTGTACTAGCGGGAGGCTACGAGCAGTACTTC. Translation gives CSVVLAGGYEQYF.

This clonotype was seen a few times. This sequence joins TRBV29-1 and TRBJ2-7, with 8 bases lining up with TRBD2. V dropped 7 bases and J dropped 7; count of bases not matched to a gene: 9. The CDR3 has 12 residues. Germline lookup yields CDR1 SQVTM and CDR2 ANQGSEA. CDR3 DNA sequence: TGCAGCGCTGGCGGGGGGAAGGGTGAGCAGTACTTC. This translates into CSAGGGKGEQYF.

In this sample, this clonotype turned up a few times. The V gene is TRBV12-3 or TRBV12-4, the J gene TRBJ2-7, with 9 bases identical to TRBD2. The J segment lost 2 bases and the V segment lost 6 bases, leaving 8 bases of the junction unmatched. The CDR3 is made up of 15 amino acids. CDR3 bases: TGTGCCAGCAGCCCGACTAGCGGTCGCCCCTACGAGCAGTACTTC. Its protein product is CASSPTSGRPYEQYF.

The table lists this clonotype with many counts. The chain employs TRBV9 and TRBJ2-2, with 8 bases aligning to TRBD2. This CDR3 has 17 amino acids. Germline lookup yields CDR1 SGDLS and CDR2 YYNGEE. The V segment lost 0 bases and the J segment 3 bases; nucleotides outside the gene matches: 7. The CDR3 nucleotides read TGTGCCAGCAGCGTAGCGGTGGGAGCGGGAGACACCGGGGAGCTGTTTTTT. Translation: CASSVAVGAGDTGELFF.

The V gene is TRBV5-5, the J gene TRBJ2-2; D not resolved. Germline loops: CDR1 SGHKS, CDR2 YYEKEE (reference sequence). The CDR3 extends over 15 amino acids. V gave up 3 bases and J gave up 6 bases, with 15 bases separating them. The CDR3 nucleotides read TGTGCCAGCAGCTCACATACTCCAGAGGCCGGGGAGCTGTTTTTT. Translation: CASSSHTPEAGELFF.

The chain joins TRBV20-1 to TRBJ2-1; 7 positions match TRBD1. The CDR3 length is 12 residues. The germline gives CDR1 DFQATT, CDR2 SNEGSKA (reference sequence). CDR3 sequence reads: CSTGQLYNEQFF. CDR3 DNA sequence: TGCAGCACGGGACAGCTCTACAATGAGCAGTTCTTC.

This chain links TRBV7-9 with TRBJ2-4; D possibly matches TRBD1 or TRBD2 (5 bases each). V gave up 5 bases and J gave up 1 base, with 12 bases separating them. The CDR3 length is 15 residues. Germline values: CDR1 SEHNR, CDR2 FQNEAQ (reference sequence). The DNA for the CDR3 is TGTGCCAGCAGCACGAGGGGAACTGCCAAAAACATTCAGTACTTC. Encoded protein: CASSTRGTAKNIQYF.

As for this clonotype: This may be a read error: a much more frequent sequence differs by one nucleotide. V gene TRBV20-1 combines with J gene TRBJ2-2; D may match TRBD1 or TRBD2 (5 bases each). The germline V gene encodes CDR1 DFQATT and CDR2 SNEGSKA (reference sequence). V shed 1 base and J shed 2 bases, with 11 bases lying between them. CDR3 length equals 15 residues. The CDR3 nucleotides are TGCAGTGCTAGAGTACGAGGGGTAAACACCGGGGAGCTGTTTTTT. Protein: CSARVRGVNTGELFF.

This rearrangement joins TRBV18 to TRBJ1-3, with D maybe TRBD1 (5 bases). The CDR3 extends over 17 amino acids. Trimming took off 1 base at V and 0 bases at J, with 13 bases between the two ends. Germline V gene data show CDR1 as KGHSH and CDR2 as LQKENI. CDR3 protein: CASSPLSLRGSGNTIYF. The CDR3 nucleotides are TGTGCCAGCTCACCACTCTCCCTGAGGGGCTCTGGAAACACCATATATTTT. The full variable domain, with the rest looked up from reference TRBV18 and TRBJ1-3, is NAGVMQNPRHLVRRRGQEARLRCSPMKGHSHVYWYRQLPEEGLKFMVYLQKENIIDESGMPKERFSAEFPKEGPSILRIQQVVRGDSAAYFCASSPLSLRGSGNTIYFGEGSWLTVV.

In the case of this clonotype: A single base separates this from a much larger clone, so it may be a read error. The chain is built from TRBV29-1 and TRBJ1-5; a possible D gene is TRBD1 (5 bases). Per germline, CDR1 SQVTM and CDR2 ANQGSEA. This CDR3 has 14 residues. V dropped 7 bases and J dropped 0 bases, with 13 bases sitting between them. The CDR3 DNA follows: TGCAGCGGTGTGCTCGGGGGTAGCAATCAGCCCCAGCATTTT. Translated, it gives CSGVLGGSNQPQHF.

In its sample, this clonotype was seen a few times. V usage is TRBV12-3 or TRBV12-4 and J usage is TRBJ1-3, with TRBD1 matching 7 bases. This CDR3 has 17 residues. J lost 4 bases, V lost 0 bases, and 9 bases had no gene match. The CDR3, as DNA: TGTGCCAGCAGTTTAGCGCTAGGGGGCACGGGGGGAAACACCATATATTTT. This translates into CASSLALGGTGGNTIYF.

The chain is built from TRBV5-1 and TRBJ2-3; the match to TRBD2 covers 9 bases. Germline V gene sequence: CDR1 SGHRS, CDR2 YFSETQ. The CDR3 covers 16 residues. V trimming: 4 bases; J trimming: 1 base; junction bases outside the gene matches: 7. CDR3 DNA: TGCGCCAGCAGCGCGGCTAGCGGGATGGGCACAGATACGCAGTATTTT. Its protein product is CASSAASGMGTDTQYF.

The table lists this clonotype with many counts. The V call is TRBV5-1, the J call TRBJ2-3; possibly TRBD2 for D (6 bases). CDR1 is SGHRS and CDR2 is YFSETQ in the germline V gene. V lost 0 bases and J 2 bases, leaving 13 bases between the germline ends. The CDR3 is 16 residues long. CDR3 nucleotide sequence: TGCGCCAGCAGCTTGGGGCGGGGCGGTGACACAGATACGCAGTATTTT. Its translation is CASSLGRGGDTDTQYF.

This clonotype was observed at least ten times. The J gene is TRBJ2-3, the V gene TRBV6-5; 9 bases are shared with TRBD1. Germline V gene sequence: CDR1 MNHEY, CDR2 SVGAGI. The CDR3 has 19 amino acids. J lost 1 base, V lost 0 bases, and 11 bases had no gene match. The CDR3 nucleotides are TGTGCCAGCAGTTACTCGACCCCTGGACAGGGGTGGGGCACAGATACGCAGTATTTT. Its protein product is CASSYSTPGQGWGTDTQYF.

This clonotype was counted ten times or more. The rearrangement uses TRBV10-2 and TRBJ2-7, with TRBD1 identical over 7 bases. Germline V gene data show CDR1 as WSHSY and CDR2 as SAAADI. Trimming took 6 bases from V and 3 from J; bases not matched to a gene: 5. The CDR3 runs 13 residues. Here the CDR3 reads CASSKGQDYEQYV. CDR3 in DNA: TGCGCCAGCAGCAAAGGACAGGACTACGAGCAGTACGTC.

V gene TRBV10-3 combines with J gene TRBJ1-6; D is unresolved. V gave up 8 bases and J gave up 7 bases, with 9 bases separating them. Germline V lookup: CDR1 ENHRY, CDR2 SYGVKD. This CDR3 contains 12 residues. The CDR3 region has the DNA TGTGCCATCGGGAAAACAAATTCACCCCTCCACTTT. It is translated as CAIGKTNSPLHF.

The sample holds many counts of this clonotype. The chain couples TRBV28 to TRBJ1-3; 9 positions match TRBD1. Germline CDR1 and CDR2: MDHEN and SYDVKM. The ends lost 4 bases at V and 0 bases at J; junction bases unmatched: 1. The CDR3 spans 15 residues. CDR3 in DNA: TGTGCCAGCAGTTGGACAGGGGCCTCTGGAAACACCATATATTTT. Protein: CASSWTGASGNTIYF.

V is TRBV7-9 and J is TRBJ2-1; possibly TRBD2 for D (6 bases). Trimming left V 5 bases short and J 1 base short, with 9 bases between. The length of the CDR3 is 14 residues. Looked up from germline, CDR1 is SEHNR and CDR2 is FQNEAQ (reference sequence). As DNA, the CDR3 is TGTGCCAGCAGCGCGCGGGGATCCTACAATGAGCAGTTCTTC. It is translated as CASSARGSYNEQFF.